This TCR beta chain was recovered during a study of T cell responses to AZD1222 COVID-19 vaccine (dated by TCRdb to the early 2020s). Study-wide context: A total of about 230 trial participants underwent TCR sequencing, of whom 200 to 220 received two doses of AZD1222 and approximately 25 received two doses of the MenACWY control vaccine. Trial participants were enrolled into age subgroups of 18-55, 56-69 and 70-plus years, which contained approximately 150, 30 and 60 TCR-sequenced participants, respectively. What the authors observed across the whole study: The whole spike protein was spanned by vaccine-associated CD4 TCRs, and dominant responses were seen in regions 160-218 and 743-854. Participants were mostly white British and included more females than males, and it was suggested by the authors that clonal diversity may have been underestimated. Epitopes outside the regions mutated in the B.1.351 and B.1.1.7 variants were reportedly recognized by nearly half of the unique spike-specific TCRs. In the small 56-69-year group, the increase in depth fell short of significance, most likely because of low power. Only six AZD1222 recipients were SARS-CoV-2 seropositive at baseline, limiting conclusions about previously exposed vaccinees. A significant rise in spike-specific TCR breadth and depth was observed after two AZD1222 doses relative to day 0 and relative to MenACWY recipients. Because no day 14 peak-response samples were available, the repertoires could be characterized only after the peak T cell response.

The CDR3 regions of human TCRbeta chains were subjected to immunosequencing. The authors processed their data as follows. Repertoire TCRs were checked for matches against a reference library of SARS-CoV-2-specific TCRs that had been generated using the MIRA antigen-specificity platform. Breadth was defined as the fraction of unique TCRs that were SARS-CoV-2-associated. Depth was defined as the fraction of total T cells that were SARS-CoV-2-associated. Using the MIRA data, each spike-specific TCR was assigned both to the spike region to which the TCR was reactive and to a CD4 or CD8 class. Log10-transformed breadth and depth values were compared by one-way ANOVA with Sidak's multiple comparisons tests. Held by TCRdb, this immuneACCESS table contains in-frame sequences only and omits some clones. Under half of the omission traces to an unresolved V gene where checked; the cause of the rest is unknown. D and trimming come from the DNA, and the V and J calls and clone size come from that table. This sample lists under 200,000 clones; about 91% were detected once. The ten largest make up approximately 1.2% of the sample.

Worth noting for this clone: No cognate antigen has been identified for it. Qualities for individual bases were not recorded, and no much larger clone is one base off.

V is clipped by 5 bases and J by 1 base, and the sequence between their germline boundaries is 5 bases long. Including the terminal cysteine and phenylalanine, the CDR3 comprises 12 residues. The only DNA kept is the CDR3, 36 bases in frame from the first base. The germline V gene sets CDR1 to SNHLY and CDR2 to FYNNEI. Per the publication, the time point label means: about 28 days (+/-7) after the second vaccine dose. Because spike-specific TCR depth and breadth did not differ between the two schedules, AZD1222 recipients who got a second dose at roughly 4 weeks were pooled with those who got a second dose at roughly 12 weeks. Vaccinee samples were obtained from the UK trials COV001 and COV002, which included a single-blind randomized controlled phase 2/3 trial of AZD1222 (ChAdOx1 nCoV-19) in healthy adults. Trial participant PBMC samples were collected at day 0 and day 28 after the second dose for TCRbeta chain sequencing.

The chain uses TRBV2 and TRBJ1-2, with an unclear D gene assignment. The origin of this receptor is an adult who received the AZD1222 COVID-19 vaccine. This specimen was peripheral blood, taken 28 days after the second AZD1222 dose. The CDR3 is CASSTDNYGYTF. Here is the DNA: TGTGCCAGCAGTACAGATAACTATGGCTACACCTTC.